The present T cell receptor (beta chain) was sequenced within a study of cytotoxic CD8 clonotypes in ibrutinib-treated CLL. Overall study: Investigators reported roughly 25 partial and 2 complete responses; after median approximately 74 months, roughly 14 patients remained remitted and about 12 progressed.

CDR1 and CDR2 (germline): SGHAT, FQNNGV. The CDR3 is 14 amino acids. Trimming pared 1 base from V and 2 bases from J, leaving 9 bases between. Regarding the study as a whole: Clonality increased at ibrutinib response, then returned toward baseline at progression. T-cell clonality at baseline went above that of age-matched healthy donors and rose and fell with circulating CD8+ T-cell counts.

Here immunoSEQ multiplex PCR was the method, and the copy in TCRdb shows in-frame clones only, minus some. The sample includes 250,000 to 350,000 clones, 60% to 80% seen only once; the top ten take roughly 6%. Worth noting for this clone: The antigen is undetermined.

Source: PBMCs, taken at disease progression, from a patient treated with ibrutinib. This chain joins TRBV11-2 and TRBJ2-7; possible D gene TRBD2, 6 bases. The receptor was derived from a human donor with chronic lymphocytic leukemia. The CDR3 nucleotides are TGTGCCAGCAGCTTAGGGTCGGGGGCCTACGAGCAGTACTTC. Residues: CASSLGSGAYEQYF.